What follows describes a single T cell receptor (beta chain). The antigen remains unidentified. Healthy and HIV-negative, the adult donors had no recent acute infections or vaccinations. Original analysis: Filtering of immunoSEQ junctional sequences could not match full-length read filtering. TCRdb's table, derived via immunoSEQ multiplex PCR, lists solely in-frame clones and lacks some. V and J calls and clone size are given by that table; D and trimming were obtained from the DNA. The repertoire includes fewer than 2.5 million clones, under 95% of them detected once, and roughly 0.36% sits in the top ten. The sample belongs to a study of shared clonotypes between healthy human individuals. General study points: Rarefaction exposed incomplete sorted-subset sequencing despite large depth.

V lost 4 bases and J 3 bases, leaving 8 bases between the germline ends. The V gene's germline CDR1 is SGHNT and CDR2 YYREEE (reference sequence). This CDR3 has 12 residues. The clonotype comes from a man between 18 and 35 years old in good health. Some clones in this sample may be carry-over from other donors' samples. The chain links TRBV5-4 to TRBJ2-7; D gene uncertain. Sequencing was carried out using naive CD4+ T cells from PBMCs. As to subset: CD45RA+ positively selected. The CDR3 DNA follows: TGTGCCAGCAGCCTAAGGAGCTACGAGCAGTACTTC. Amino acids: CASSLRSYEQYF.